This TCR beta chain was documented in a study of T cell changes during pregnancy in multiple sclerosis. Measured with immunoSEQ multiplex PCR; TCRdb has only the in-frame clones, and not every one. The sample lists 65,000 to 90,000 clones, 85% to 95% occurring once. This CDR3 spans 14 amino acids. The germline V gene has CDR1 SGHVS and CDR2 FQNEAQ. V shed 0 bases and J shed 8 bases, with 13 bases lying between them. Sequencing was performed on peripheral blood, taken in the third trimester of pregnancy. The TCR was taken from a female donor in good health, enrolled as a control in a pregnancy study. J is TRBJ1-2 and V is TRBV7-8, with D maybe TRBD1 (5 bases). This chain's CDR3 is CASSLADGGDGYTF. In DNA form, the CDR3 reads TGTGCCAGCAGCTTAGCGGATGGGGGGGACGGCTACACCTTC.